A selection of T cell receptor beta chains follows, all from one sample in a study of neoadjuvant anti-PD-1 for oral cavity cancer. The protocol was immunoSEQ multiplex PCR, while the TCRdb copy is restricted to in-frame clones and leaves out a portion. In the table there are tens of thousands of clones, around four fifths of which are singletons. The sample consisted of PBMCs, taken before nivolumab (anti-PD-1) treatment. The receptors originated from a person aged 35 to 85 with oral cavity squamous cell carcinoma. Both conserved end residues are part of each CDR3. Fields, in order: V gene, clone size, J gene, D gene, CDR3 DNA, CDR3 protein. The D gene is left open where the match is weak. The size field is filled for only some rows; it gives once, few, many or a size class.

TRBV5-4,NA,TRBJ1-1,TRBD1,TGTGCCAGCAGCTCGGACAGGGGGACTGAAGCTTTCTTT,CASSSDRGTEAFF
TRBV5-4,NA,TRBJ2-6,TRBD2,TGTGCCAGCAGCAAATCACTAGCGGCAGTCTCTGGGGCCAACGTCCTGACTTTC,CASSKSLAAVSGANVLTF
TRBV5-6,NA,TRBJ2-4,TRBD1,TGTGCCAGCAGCTCGTTGGGACAGGGGTGGGAAAACATTCAGTACTTC,CASSSLGQGWENIQYF
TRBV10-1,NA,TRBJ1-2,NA,TGCGCCAGCAGTGAGCCCTCAGAGTTTGGCTACACCTTC,CASSEPSEFGYTF
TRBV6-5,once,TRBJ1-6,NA,TGTGCCAGCAGTATTAGCTCCTATAATTCACCCCTCCACTTT,CASSISSYNSPLHF
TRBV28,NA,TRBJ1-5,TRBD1,TGTGCCAGCAGTTCCTTTTGGGGGGACAGGCACAATCAGCCCCAGCATTTT,CASSSFWGDRHNQPQHF
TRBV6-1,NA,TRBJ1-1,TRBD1,TGTGCCAGCAGTGAATTTCCAGGGGGTTGGGCTGAAGCTTTCTTT,CASSEFPGGWAEAFF
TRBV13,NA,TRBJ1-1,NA,TGTGCCAGCAATTGGGAGATCACTGAAGCTTTCTTT,CASNWEITEAFF
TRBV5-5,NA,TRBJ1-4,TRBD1,TGTGCCAGCAGCCCCAGGGGGGGGCGAACTAATGAAAAACTGTTTTTT,CASSPRGGRTNEKLFF
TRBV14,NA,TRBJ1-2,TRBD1,TGTGCCAGCAGCCATCTGACAGGGCGGGGAAACTATGGCTACACCTTC,CASSHLTGRGNYGYTF
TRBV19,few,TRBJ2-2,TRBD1,TGTGCCAGTAGTATGAACAGGGGGCGCAGCACCGGGGAGCTGTTTTTT,CASSMNRGRSTGELFF
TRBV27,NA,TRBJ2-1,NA,TGTGCCAGCAGTCCCCGTAGGCCCAACAATGAGCAGTTCTTC,CASSPRRPNNEQFF
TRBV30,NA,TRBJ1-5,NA,TGTGCCTGGAGTAACAGGGACAATCAGCCCCAGCATTTT,CAWSNRDNQPQHF
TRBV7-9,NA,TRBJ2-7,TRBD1,TGTGCCAGCAGCACCGGGACAGGACCATACGAGCAGTACTTC,CASSTGTGPYEQYF
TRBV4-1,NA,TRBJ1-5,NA,TGCGCCAGCAGCCAAGCGGGGGTGAGTGAGCCCCAGCATTTT,CASSQAGVSEPQHF
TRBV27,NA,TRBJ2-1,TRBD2,TGTGCCAGCAGTTTTGGCCCCTCTCCTATAGCGGGAGGGCGATACAATGAGCAGTTCTTC,CASSFGPSPIAGGRYNEQFF